The 20 T cell receptor beta chains presented below share a single source sample, sequenced in a study of cytomegalovirus exposure and HLA in healthy donors. 13 Jbeta primers and 60 Vbeta primers were used for the PCR. Libraries were prepared by immunoSEQ multiplex PCR; TCRdb keeps only in-frame clonotypes and omits some of them. This table holds approximately 100,000 clones, around three quarters found once. The sequenced sample consisted of PBMCs. The receptors derive from a female donor in good health and CMV-seronegative.

The V gene is TRBV19, the J gene TRBJ2-3; 10 nucleotides line up with TRBD1. The CDR3 is made up of 15 amino acids. The germline gives CDR1 LNHDA, CDR2 SQIVND (reference sequence). Trimming removed 8 bases from V and 5 bases from J; junction bases left unmatched: 10. The CDR3 spells CASSRQGAYVDTQYF. DNA of the CDR3: TGTGCCAGTTCTAGACAGGGGGCGTATGTAGATACGCAGTATTTT. Full variable domain (remainder filled in from reference TRBV19 and TRBJ2-3): DGGITQSPKYLFRKEGQNVTLSCEQNLNHDAMYWYRQDPGQGLRLIYYSQIVNDFQKGDIAEGYSVSREKKESFPLTVTSAQKNPTAFYLCASSRQGAYVDTQYFGPGTRLTVL.

The chain carries TRBV13 and TRBJ1-4; weak D call: TRBD1 (5 bases). The germline gives CDR1 PRHDT, CDR2 FYEKMQ (reference sequence). This CDR3 contains 14 residues. V was trimmed by 5 bases and J by 5 bases, leaving 12 bases between them. CDR3 protein: CASSAGPKNEKLFF. The CDR3 DNA is TGTGCCAGCAGCGCGGGACCGAAGAATGAAAAACTGTTTTTT.

The gene calls are TRBV28 and TRBJ1-5; 8 bases align to TRBD1. The V and J ends lost 5 bases and 5 bases, in that order; junction bases with no gene match: 5. This CDR3 spans 14 amino acids. The germline V gene encodes CDR1 MDHEN and CDR2 SYDVKM. CDR3 DNA: TGTGCCAGCAGTATACAGGGGGATGATCAGCCCCAGCATTTT. Encoded protein: CASSIQGDDQPQHF.

The V call is TRBV7-9, the J call TRBJ2-5, with 10 bases that match TRBD2. Losses at the gene ends were 6 bases for V and 4 bases for J; bases not matched to a gene: 11. This CDR3 is 16 amino acids long. Per the germline V gene, CDR1 is SEHNR and CDR2 is FQNEAQ (reference sequence). The chain's CDR3 is CASRPITSGDSETQYF. The CDR3 DNA follows: TGTGCCAGCAGACCTATCACTAGCGGGGATTCAGAGACCCAGTACTTC.

This chain connects TRBV6-4 to TRBJ1-1; D ambiguous. The germline V and J ends were trimmed by 2 bases and 7 bases, with 14 bases remaining between them. Germline V gene lookup returns CDR1 MRHNA and CDR2 SNTAGT. The CDR3 is 14 residues long. CDR3 protein: CASSDLVWAGEAFF. CDR3 bases: TGTGCCAGCAGTGACCTCGTCTGGGCAGGTGAAGCTTTCTTT.

About this clone: At one end, the junction sequence differs from germline, possibly due to a read error. J is TRBJ2-3 and V is TRBV13; D gene ambiguous. The germline V gene encodes CDR1 PRHDT and CDR2 FYEKMQ (reference sequence). The CDR3 is 13 amino acids. The CDR3 DNA sequence: TGTGCCAGCAGCTTAGTATCCGATATAGTGACACATTTT. Encoded protein: CASSLVSDIVTHF.

The chain couples TRBV10-3 to TRBJ1-2, with D hard to call. Deletions cut 2 bases from V and 5 bases from J, with 9 bases between. The V gene's germline CDR1 is ENHRY and CDR2 SYGVKD. The CDR3 consists of 13 residues. Here the CDR3 reads CAISEAGGYGYTF. In nucleotides, the CDR3 is TGTGCCATCAGTGAGGCTGGAGGTTATGGCTACACCTTC.

CDR3 bases: TGTGCCATCAGTGAGACGCAATCGACTGGTGGCTCCTACAATGAGCAGTTCTTC. Translating it yields CAISETQSTGGSYNEQFF. The chain carries TRBV10-3 and TRBJ2-1, with unresolved D. Germline CDR1 and CDR2: ENHRY and SYGVKD. The CDR3 covers 18 residues. Trimming took 2 bases from V and 0 from J, leaving 17 bases between them.

V gene TRBV6-5 combines with J gene TRBJ2-6; D is unclear. V lost 3 bases and J 4 bases, leaving 7 bases between the germline ends. The CDR3 covers 14 residues. CDR1 and CDR2 (germline): MNHEY, SVGAGI. CDR3 amino acids: CASSYKTGANVLTF. DNA of the CDR3: TGTGCCAGCAGTTATAAGACAGGGGCCAACGTCCTGACTTTC.

J is TRBJ2-2 and V is TRBV13, with D tentatively TRBD2 (5 bases). V lost 6 bases to trimming and J lost 6 bases, with 14 bases between them. The CDR3 is 14 residues long. Germline V gene lookup returns CDR1 PRHDT and CDR2 FYEKMQ (reference sequence). The CDR3 reads CASRSTTSSGELFF. CDR3 in DNA: TGTGCCAGCAGATCAACCACTAGTTCCGGGGAGCTGTTTTTT.

CDR3 sequence: CASSLDPGLAVYEQYF. Written as DNA, the CDR3 is TGTGCCAGCAGCTTGGATCCGGGACTAGCGGTCTACGAGCAGTACTTC. The gene calls are TRBV5-4 and TRBJ2-7; 11 bases align to TRBD2. Germline-derived CDR1 and CDR2 are SGHNT and YYREEE (reference sequence). The CDR3 spans 16 residues. Losses at the gene ends were 0 bases for V and 3 bases for J; bases not matched to a gene: 5.

The J gene is TRBJ2-5, the V gene TRBV6-1; TRBD1 matches at 8 bases. This CDR3 is 15 amino acids long. Per the germline V gene, CDR1 is MNHNS and CDR2 is SASEGT. The CDR3 DNA reads as TGTGCTATAGGAGGCGAGGACAGGGTTCACGAGACCCAGTACTTC. It yields the protein CAIGGEDRVHETQYF.

The CDR3 DNA sequence: TGTGCCAGCAGCTCTGGGACAGGGGGTCAGCCCCAGCATTTT. This encodes CASSSGTGGQPQHF. V is TRBV5-6 and J is TRBJ1-5; TRBD1 agrees at 11 bases. With V trimmed by 3 bases and J by 6 bases, 2 bases remained unmatched. The CDR3 has 14 residues. Germline-derived CDR1 and CDR2 are SGHDT and YYEEEE. Combining the CDR3 with reference TRBV5-6 and TRBJ1-5 gives the whole variable domain DAGVTQSPTHLIKTRGQQVTLRCSPKSGHDTVSWYQQALGQGPQFIFQYYEEEERQRGNFPDRFSGHQFPNYSSELNVNALLLGDSALYLCASSSGTGGQPQHFGDGTRLSIL.

The chain uses TRBV19 and TRBJ1-6; D unclear. Germline V gene sequence: CDR1 LNHDA, CDR2 SQIVND (reference sequence). The CDR3 extends over 13 amino acids. Between the trimmed V and J ends, which lost 4 bases and 7 bases, there was a span of 8 bases. The CDR3 DNA sequence: TGTGCCAGTAGTAAGGTGGAGAATTCACCCCTCCACTTT. This translates into CASSKVENSPLHF.

This clone appeared a few times. The V gene is TRBV6-1, the J gene TRBJ1-4, with D tentatively TRBD1 (5 bases). The CDR3 consists of 14 residues. V lost 6 bases and J lost 7, with 15 bases in between. Germline loops: CDR1 MNHNS, CDR2 SASEGT. CDR3: CASSPYGRGEKLFF. The CDR3 nucleotides are TGTGCCAGCAGCCCATACGGGAGGGGTGAAAAACTGTTTTTT.

The chain is built from TRBV7-8 and TRBJ2-7; 7 nucleotides match TRBD1. V shed 5 bases, J shed 1 base, and the junction held 8 bases outside the gene matches. This CDR3 contains 15 residues. Germline values: CDR1 SGHVS, CDR2 FQNEAQ. CDR3 sequence reads: CASSPAGQESYEQYF. CDR3 bases: TGTGCCAGCAGCCCTGCAGGACAGGAGTCCTACGAGCAGTACTTC.

V is TRBV10-3 and J is TRBJ1-1; 7 bases fit TRBD1. After removal of 6 bases from V and 3 bases from J, the junction contained 7 bases not matched to a gene. Germline values: CDR1 ENHRY, CDR2 SYGVKD. The length of the CDR3 is 14 residues. CDR3 protein: CAIRDRPGDTEAFF. The CDR3 DNA reads TGTGCCATCAGGGACAGGCCAGGGGACACTGAAGCTTTCTTT.

This clone was counted only a few times. The chain carries TRBV5-6 and TRBJ1-2; D unresolved. Germline-derived CDR1 and CDR2 are SGHDT and YYEEEE. CDR3 length equals 12 residues. The V end was cut by 5 bases, the J end by 8 bases, with 13 bases between. In DNA, the CDR3 is TGTGCCAGCAGTACCTTAGCGACGGGCTACACCTTC. Its translation is CASSTLATGYTF.

The V and J genes are TRBV15 and TRBJ2-1; D remains unclear. This CDR3 is 14 amino acids long. Trimming cost V 4 bases and J 7 bases, with 14 bases left between them. Germline V gene data show CDR1 as LNHNV and CDR2 as YYDKDF (reference sequence). In DNA, the CDR3 is TGTGCCACCAGCACCCCCCGCGTTGTAAATGAGCAGTTCTTC. Translating it yields CATSTPRVVNEQFF.

The CDR3 region has the DNA TGTGCCAGCCAAATGGGCTTCTTAAGCACAGATACGCAGTATTTT. It specifies CASQMGFLSTDTQYF. The V call is TRBV4-2, the J call TRBJ2-3, with D uncertain. Germline lookup yields CDR1 LGHNA and CDR2 YNFKEQ. Trimming took 8 bases from V and 0 from J, leaving 15 bases between them. The CDR3 consists of 15 residues.